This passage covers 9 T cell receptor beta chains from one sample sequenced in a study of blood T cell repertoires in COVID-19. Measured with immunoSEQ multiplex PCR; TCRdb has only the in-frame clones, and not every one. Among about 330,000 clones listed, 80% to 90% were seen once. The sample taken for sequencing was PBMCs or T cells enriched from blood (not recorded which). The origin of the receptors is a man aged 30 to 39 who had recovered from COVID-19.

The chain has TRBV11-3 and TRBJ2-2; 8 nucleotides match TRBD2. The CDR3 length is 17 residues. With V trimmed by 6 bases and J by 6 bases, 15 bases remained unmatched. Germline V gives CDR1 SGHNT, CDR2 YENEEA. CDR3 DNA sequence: TGTGCCAGCAGTCCTCCTCGGGGGACTAGGTTCTCCGGGGAGCTGTTTTTT. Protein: CASSPPRGTRFSGELFF.

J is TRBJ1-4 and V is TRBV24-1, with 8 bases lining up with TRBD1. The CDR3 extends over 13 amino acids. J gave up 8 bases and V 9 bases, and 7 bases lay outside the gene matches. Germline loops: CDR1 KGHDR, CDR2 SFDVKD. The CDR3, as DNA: TGTGCCACCGAGGACAGGGACACGGAAAAACTGTTTTTT. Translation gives CATEDRDTEKLFF.

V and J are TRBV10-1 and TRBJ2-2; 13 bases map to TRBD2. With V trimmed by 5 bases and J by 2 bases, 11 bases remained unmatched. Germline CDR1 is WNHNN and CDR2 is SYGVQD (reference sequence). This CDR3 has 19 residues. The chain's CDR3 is CASSTMGLAGTFNTGELFF. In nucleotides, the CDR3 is TGCGCCAGCAGTACAATGGGACTAGCGGGGACTTTCAACACCGGGGAGCTGTTTTTT.

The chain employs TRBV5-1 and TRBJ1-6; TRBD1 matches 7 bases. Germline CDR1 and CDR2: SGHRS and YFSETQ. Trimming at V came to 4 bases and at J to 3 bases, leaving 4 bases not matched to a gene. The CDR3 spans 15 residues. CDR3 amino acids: CASSPGQLYNSPLHF. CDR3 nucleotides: TGCGCCAGCAGCCCGGGACAGCTCTATAATTCACCCCTCCACTTT.

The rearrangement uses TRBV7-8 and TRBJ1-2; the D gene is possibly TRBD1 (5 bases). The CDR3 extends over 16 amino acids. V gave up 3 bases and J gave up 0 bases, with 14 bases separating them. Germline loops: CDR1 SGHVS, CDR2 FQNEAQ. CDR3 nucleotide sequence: TGTGCCAGCAGCTTTGGCAGGGCACTATCTAACTATGGCTACACCTTC. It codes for CASSFGRALSNYGYTF.

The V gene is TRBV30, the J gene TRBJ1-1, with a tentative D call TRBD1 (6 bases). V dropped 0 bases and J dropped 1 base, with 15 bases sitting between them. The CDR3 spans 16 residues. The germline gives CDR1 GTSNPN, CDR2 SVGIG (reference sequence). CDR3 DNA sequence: TGTGCCTGGAGTGTTCGGGACACCCGAAAGAACACTGAAGCTTTCTTT. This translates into CAWSVRDTRKNTEAFF. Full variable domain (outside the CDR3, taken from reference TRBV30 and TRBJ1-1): SQTIHQWPATLVQPVGSPLSLECTVEGTSNPNLYWYRQAAGRGLQLLFYSVGIGQISSEVPQNLSASRPQDRQFILSSKKLLLSDSGFYLCAWSVRDTRKNTEAFFGQGTRLTVV.

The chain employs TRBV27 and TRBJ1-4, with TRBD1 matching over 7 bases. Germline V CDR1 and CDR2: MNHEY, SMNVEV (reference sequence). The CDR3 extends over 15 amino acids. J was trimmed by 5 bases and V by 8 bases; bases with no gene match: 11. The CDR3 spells CASAWAGTANEKLFF. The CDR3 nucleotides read TGTGCCAGCGCATGGGCCGGGACAGCAAATGAAAAACTGTTTTTT.

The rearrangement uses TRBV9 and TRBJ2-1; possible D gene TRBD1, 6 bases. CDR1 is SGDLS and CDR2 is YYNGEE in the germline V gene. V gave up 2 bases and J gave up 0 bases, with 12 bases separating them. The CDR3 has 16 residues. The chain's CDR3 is CASSVTGSSSYNEQFF. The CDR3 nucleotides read TGTGCCAGCAGCGTTACAGGGAGTAGCTCCTACAATGAGCAGTTCTTC.

CDR3 protein: CASSEGLATINEQFF. The CDR3 nucleotides read TGTGCCAGCAGTGAGGGACTAGCGACAATCAATGAGCAGTTCTTC. The V and J genes are TRBV2 and TRBJ2-1, with 10 bases that match TRBD2. The V gene end was trimmed by 3 bases and the J gene end by 6 bases; junction bases not matched to a gene: 5. The CDR3 spans 15 residues. From germline, CDR1 is SNHLY and CDR2 FYNNEI.